This is a list of T cell receptor beta chains from one sample in a study of circulating CD8 cells and anti-PD-1 response in melanoma. TCRdb processed the reads anew with MiXCR; each CDR3 protein has one entry. The table has over a thousand distinct CDR3 sequences, over 8.5% seen once. Sequencing was performed on CD8+ T cells from PBMCs, taken at baseline or after one month of anti-PD-1 therapy (not recorded which). These receptor sequences come from a human donor with melanoma. Each CDR3 is given with its conserved first and last residue. A D gene is named only where the DNA matches it firmly. Only some rows state a clone size, as once, few, many or a class for expanded clones.

D gene	V gene	clone size	J gene	CDR3 protein	CDR3 DNA
NA	TRBV19	large	TRBJ2-1	CGSRSPLYNEQFF	TGTGGGTCTCGGTCCCCTCTCTACAATGAGCAGTTCTTC
NA	TRBV28	medium-sized	TRBJ2-1	CASSSSSGETNEQFF	NA
TRBD1	TRBV4-2	few	TRBJ2-7	CASSQEPPGQGPYEQYF	TGTGCCAGCAGCCAAGAACCCCCGGGACAGGGACCTTACGAGCAGTACTTC
NA	TRBV4-2	few	TRBJ2-7	CASSQEGQGLIYEQYF	TGTGCCAGCAGCCAAGAAGGGCAGGGGCTAATCTACGAGCAGTACTTC
NA	TRBV19	large	TRBJ1-1	CASSIAWGANTEAFF	TGTGCCAGTAGTATAGCCTGGGGGGCGAACACTGAAGCTTTCTTT
TRBD2	TRBV13	NA	TRBJ2-7	CASSKRGGTAEQYF	TGTGCCAGCAGCAAGCGGGGGGGCACGGCCGAGCAGTACTTC
TRBD2	TRBV6-1	NA	TRBJ2-1	CASSEFGQGGVDEQFF	TGTGCCAGCAGTGAATTCGGCCAGGGAGGGGTGGATGAGCAGTTCTTC
TRBD2	TRBV27	NA	TRBJ2-1	CASSNLAVSYNEQFF	TGTGCCAGCAGCAACCTAGCGGTTTCTTACAATGAGCAGTTCTTC
NA	TRBV19	large	TRBJ1-5	CASSTGGNQPQHF	TGTGCCAGTAGTACAGGTGGAAATCAGCCCCAGCATTTT
NA	TRBV29-1	medium-sized	TRBJ2-2	CTFMEENTGELFF	TGCACCTTTATGGAGGAGAACACCGGGGAGCTGTTTTTT
TRBD1	TRBV2	medium-sized	TRBJ2-1	CASSEARGLNEQFF	TGTGCCAGCAGTGAAGCCAGGGGGCTAAATGAGCAGTTCTTC
NA	TRBV19	medium-sized	TRBJ2-7	CASSITTGSYEQYF	TGTGCCAGTAGTATAACGACAGGCTCCTACGAGCAGTACTTC
NA	TRBV25-1	medium-sized	TRBJ1-2	CASSKGQNYGYTF	TGTGCCAGCAGTAAAGGACAGAACTATGGCTACACCTTC
NA	TRBV19	medium-sized	TRBJ2-1	CASSIRTQNNEQFF	TGTGCCAGTAGTATACGTACACAGAACAATGAGCAGTTCTTC
NA	TRBV4-1	medium-sized	TRBJ1-1	CASSQGLMRRGRANTEAFF	TGCGCCAGCAGCCAAGGACTGATGAGGCGTGGCAGAGCGAACACTGAAGCTTTCTTT
NA	TRBV2	NA	TRBJ2-1	CASDDSAWRYEQFF	TGTGCCAGCGATGACAGTGCCTGGCGTTATGAGCAGTTCTTC
NA	TRBV19	NA	TRBJ2-3	CASSIRAGDTQYF	TGTGCCAGTAGTATCAGGGCTGGAGATACGCAGTATTTT
NA	TRBV27	medium-sized	TRBJ2-7	CASSLGDNYEQYF	TGTGCCAGCAGTTTGGGGGACAACTACGAGCAGTACTTC
NA	TRBV12-3/TRBV12-4	few	TRBJ2-3	CASSLDPVTDTQYF	TGTGCCAGCAGTTTAGATCCAGTGACAGATACGCAGTATTTT
NA	TRBV4-2	NA	TRBJ2-5	CASSQPWDGIQETQYF	TGTGCCAGCAGCCAACCCTGGGACGGCATCCAAGAGACCCAGTACTTC